This entry lists 15 T cell receptor beta chains sequenced from one sample in a study of B cell selection in AIRE deficiency (dated 2019 in TCRdb). Regulatory T cells were sorted as cells that were CD4+CD25hiCD127low/negative. Library construction relied on the immunoSEQ multiplex PCR assay. Drawn from immuneACCESS, this table holds only the in-frame rearrangements with V and J called that TCRdb kept. Clones are partly lost; checked studies trace under half to an unresolved V gene and leave the rest unexplained. The sample records 20,000 to 25,000 clones, 94% of which are singletons. The top ten clones comprise roughly 2% of the sample. Source material: Tregs sorted from PBMCs. These TCRs come from a human donor with AIRE deficiency.

CDR3 sequence reads: CASSARGWSYNEQFF. CDR3 DNA: TGTGCCAGTAGTGCACGGGGGTGGTCCTACAATGAGCAGTTCTTC. The rearrangement links TRBV19 to TRBJ2-1, with a possible D match to TRBD2 (6 bases). Germline V gives CDR1 LNHDA, CDR2 SQIVND (reference sequence). This CDR3 is built from 15 residues. Deletions cut 5 bases from V and 1 base from J, with 12 bases between.

V is TRBV11-2 and J is TRBJ2-7; the match to TRBD2 covers 8 bases. Germline V CDR1 and CDR2: SGHAT, FQNNGV. The CDR3 consists of 17 residues. The trim removed 3 bases at V and 2 bases at J, leaving 12 bases unmatched. Written as DNA, the CDR3 is TGTGCCAGCAGCTTTTCCGTTAGCGGGATTACGACCTACGAGCAGTACTTC. Protein: CASSFSVSGITTYEQYF.

The chain uses TRBV7-3 and TRBJ2-3; D might be TRBD2 (5 bases). CDR1 and CDR2 from the germline V gene are SGHTA and FQGTGA. Trimming took 5 bases from V and 2 from J, leaving 11 bases between them. This CDR3 spans 14 amino acids. The CDR3 nucleotides are TGTGCCAGCAGCGCTAGCCTACCCACAGATACGCAGTATTTT. Amino acids: CASSASLPTDTQYF.

V gene TRBV9 combines with J gene TRBJ2-3, with 12 bases identical to TRBD2. The CDR3 extends over 15 amino acids. Germline loops: CDR1 SGDLS, CDR2 YYNGEE. J gave up 3 bases and V 4 bases, and 3 bases lay outside the gene matches. The CDR3 DNA reads TGTGCCAGCAGCCGTCTAGCGGGAGGGACAGATACGCAGTATTTT. This gives the protein CASSRLAGGTDTQYF.

The rearrangement joins TRBV5-1 to TRBJ1-1; 7 bases are shared with TRBD1. V lost 0 bases and J lost 6; bases outside the gene matches: 5. There are 14 residues in the CDR3. CDR1 is SGHRS and CDR2 is YFSETQ in the germline V gene. The CDR3 sequence is CASSLGQGSSEAFF. For the CDR3, the DNA is TGCGCCAGCAGCTTGGGACAGGGATCGTCTGAAGCTTTCTTT.

J is TRBJ2-4 and V is TRBV2, with 9 bases matching TRBD2. J was trimmed by 6 bases and V by 6 bases; bases with no gene match: 9. The CDR3 has 15 residues. Looked up from germline, CDR1 is SNHLY and CDR2 is FYNNEI. The DNA for the CDR3 is TGTGCCAGCAGCCGGGTAGCGGGAGTGGGAAACATTCAGTACTTC. It encodes CASSRVAGVGNIQYF. The full variable domain, with the rest looked up from reference TRBV2 and TRBJ2-4, is EPEVTQTPSHQVTQMGQEVILRCVPISNHLYFYWYRQILGQKVEFLVSFYNNEISEKSEIFDDQFSVERPDGSNFTLKIRSTKLEDSAMYFCASSRVAGVGNIQYFGAGTRLSVL.

The gene calls are TRBV19 and TRBJ1-5; D gene unclear. CDR1 is LNHDA, CDR2 SQIVND, per germline (reference sequence). This CDR3 is 15 amino acids long. V was trimmed by 4 bases and J by 3 bases, leaving 13 bases between them. CDR3 loop: CASSKIAAINQPQHF. The CDR3 DNA follows: TGTGCCAGTAGTAAAATCGCAGCGATCAATCAGCCCCAGCATTTT.

A word on this clone: One end of the junction fails to match germline, which may point to a read error. The chain links TRBV7-2 to TRBJ2-4; D is unclear. The CDR3 is 11 residues long. Germline V gives CDR1 SGHTA, CDR2 FQGNSA. CDR3 amino acids: CASSLGGYPKF. CDR3 nucleotide sequence: TGTGCCAGCAGCTTAGGCGGTTACCCTAAATTC.

This chain uses TRBV9 with TRBJ2-7; 8 nucleotides agree with TRBD1. This CDR3 spans 17 amino acids. V trimming: 0 bases; J trimming: 2 bases; junction bases outside the gene matches: 10. In germline, CDR1 is SGDLS, CDR2 YYNGEE. The CDR3: CASSVAPGQASTYEQYF. Here the CDR3 DNA reads TGTGCCAGCAGCGTAGCTCCGGGACAGGCCTCAACCTACGAGCAGTACTTC.

This chain uses TRBV11-3 with TRBJ2-1; 7 bases map to TRBD2. Germline CDR1 is SGHNT and CDR2 is YENEEA. The CDR3 runs 16 residues. Germline trimming cut 1 base from V and 2 bases from J; bases unmatched to any gene: 5. The CDR3 coding sequence is TGTGCCAGCAGCTTAGGCAGCGGGACGCCCTACAATGAGCAGTTCTTC. Encoded protein: CASSLGSGTPYNEQFF.

The chain employs TRBV6-6 and TRBJ1-2, with 8 bases fitting TRBD1. V lost 2 bases, J lost 2 bases, and 4 bases stayed unmatched. The CDR3 consists of 15 residues. CDR1 MNHNY and CDR2 SVGAGI come from the germline V gene (reference sequence). CDR3 loop: CASSYPGQENYGYTF. For the CDR3, the DNA is TGTGCCAGCAGTTACCCGGGACAGGAAAACTATGGCTACACCTTC.

The rearrangement uses TRBV2 and TRBJ2-7, with D hard to call. Germline CDR1 SNHLY, CDR2 FYNNEI. Trimming stripped 4 bases from V and 5 bases from J, with 6 bases between. The CDR3 is 11 residues long. The CDR3 coding sequence is TGTGCCAGCAGTGCTGAGGACGAGCAGTACTTC. Protein product: CASSAEDEQYF.

This clone was counted only a few times. The rearrangement uses TRBV30 and TRBJ2-7; either TRBD1 or TRBD2 may fit D (5 bases each). Germline V gene data show CDR1 as GTSNPN and CDR2 as SVGIG (reference sequence). Between the trimmed V and J ends, which lost 0 bases and 6 bases, there was a span of 18 bases. The length of the CDR3 is 15 residues. The CDR3 here is CAWSVQARVFREQYF. CDR3 sequence (DNA): TGTGCCTGGAGTGTACAGGCGAGGGTCTTTCGCGAGCAGTACTTC.

This clone has only a few counts. This chain connects TRBV28 to TRBJ1-5; 7 bases fit TRBD1. Germline V gives CDR1 MDHEN, CDR2 SYDVKM. The CDR3 contains 13 residues. J gave up 6 bases and V 6 bases, and 5 bases lay outside the gene matches. For the CDR3, the DNA is TGTGCCAGCAGAACAGGGGTCTCTCAGCCCCAGCATTTT. Protein: CASRTGVSQPQHF.

This sequence joins TRBV25-1 and TRBJ2-7; TRBD2 is a possible D gene (5 bases). CDR1 and CDR2 from the germline V gene are MGHDK and SYGVNS. The CDR3 is 11 residues long. With 4 bases removed from V and 7 bases from J, the gap between germline ends came to 8 bases. For the CDR3, the DNA is TGTGCCAGCAGTGGTCCGGGAGAGCAGTACTTC. Translation gives CASSGPGEQYF.